This T cell receptor beta chain comes out of a study of CD8 T cells in Susac syndrome. Study observations and caveats: The relatively small number of individuals in the TCR sequencing and HLA analysis was acknowledged by the study.

Notes on this clonotype: What it recognizes is unknown.

The authors reverse transcribed roughly 0.5 to 1 ug RNA with random hexamers. TCRdb re-derived calls from the immunoSEQ multiplex PCR reads in MiXCR, one entry per CDR3 protein. The table records roughly 250,000 distinct CDR3 sequences, roughly 95% of them present only once. The CDR3 loop spans 11 amino acids. V lost 4 bases to trimming and J lost 12 bases, with 13 bases between them. Germline CDR1 reads SGHRS; CDR2 reads YFSETQ. The rearrangement uses TRBV5-1 and TRBJ1-1, with D hard to call. Sequenced input: CD4+ T cells from PBMCs. The TCR was taken from a human donor with Susac syndrome. The CDR3 is CASSAGKGTFF. In DNA form, the CDR3 reads TGCGCCAGCAGCGCGGGGAAGGGAACTTTCTTT.